This TCR beta chain was found in a study of T-cell memory formation after mild COVID-19. Across the study: Largely, the TCR clusters proved donor specific.

General study points: Contracting CD8+ clones were enriched in EMRA, CD4+ mainly in CM and EM. Pre-infection memory already had some responding clones, implying cross-reactive memory joined.

This clonotype was detected only a few times. Its antigen is still unknown. The TCR alpha and TCR beta cDNA libraries, bearing sample barcodes and UMIs, were generated by 5'RACE using constant-segment primers. TCRdb re-called the 5' RACE reads with MiXCR, one entry per CDR3 protein. Seen here are 470,000 or so distinct CDR3 sequences, 20% observed once, and the top ten hold more than 8%. The sample taken for sequencing was PBMCs or a T cell subset sorted from them (not recorded which). The clonotype was recovered from an adult woman who had mild COVID-19 (a few samples of this study predate the infection). Cell type and time point are not known.

CDR3 sequence (DNA): TGTGCCACCCTCAAACAGGGGGCGAACACTGAAGCTTTCTTT. Amino acids: CATLKQGANTEAFF. The rearrangement uses TRBV19 and TRBJ1-1; 9 bases match TRBD1. V trimming: 10 bases; J trimming: 1 base; junction bases outside the gene matches: 7. Germline V gene sequence: CDR1 LNHDA, CDR2 SQIVND (reference sequence). The CDR3 runs 14 residues. The full variable domain, rest sourced from reference TRBV19 and TRBJ1-1, is DGGITQSPKYLFRKEGQNVTLSCEQNLNHDAMYWYRQDPGQGLRLIYYSQIVNDFQKGDIAEGYSVSREKKESFPLTVTSAQKNPTAFYLCATLKQGANTEAFFGQGTRLTVV.